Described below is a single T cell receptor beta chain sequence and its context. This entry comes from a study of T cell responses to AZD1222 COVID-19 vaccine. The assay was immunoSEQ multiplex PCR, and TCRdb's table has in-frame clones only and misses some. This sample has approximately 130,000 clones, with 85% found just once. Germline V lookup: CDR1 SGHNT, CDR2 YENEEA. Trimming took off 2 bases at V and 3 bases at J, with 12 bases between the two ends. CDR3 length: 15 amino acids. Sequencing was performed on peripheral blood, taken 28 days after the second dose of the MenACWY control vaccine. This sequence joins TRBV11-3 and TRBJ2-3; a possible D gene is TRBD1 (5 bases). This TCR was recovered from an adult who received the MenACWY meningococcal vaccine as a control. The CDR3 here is CASSLRQGLTDTQYF. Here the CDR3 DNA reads TGTGCCAGCAGCTTAAGGCAGGGTTTGACAGATACGCAGTATTTT.